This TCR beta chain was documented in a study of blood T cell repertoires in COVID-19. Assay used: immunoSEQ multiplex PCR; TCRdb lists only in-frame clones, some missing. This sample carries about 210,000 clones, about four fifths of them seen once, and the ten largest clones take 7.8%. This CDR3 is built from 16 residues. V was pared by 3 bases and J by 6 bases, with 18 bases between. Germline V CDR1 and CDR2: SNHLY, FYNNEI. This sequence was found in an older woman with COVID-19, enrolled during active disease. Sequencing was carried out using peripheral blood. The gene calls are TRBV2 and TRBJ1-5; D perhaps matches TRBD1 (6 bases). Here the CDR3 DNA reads TGTGCCAGCAGTGAGACTACAGGGAAGGCCGGTCAGCCCCAGCATTTT. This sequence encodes CASSETTGKAGQPQHF.